This entry concerns a single T cell receptor (beta chain). Its antigen remains unknown. The sample is drawn from a study of graft-versus-host responses after intestinal transplantation. About the research overall: Tacrolimus and steroids were given for 2 to 4 years to all recipients after anti-thymocyte globulin induction.

Study outcomes and limitations: Within the allografts of patients who had graft-donor T cell macrochimerism, graft-versus-host to host-versus-graft clonal ratios were high. There was an association between peak levels of circulating GvH clones and early post-transplant HvG declines.

Produced via immunoSEQ multiplex PCR; TCRdb's table is partial and in-frame only. The table shows 43,000 or so clones, with approximately 94% occurring only once. This CDR3 spans 14 amino acids. Between the trimmed V and J ends, which lost 7 bases and 2 bases, there was a span of 11 bases. Germline CDR1 SNHLY, CDR2 FYNNEI. The chain carries TRBV2 and TRBJ1-4; tentatively, D is TRBD1 (5 bases). The TCR comes from a human patient who received an intestinal transplant, so some T cells may come from the graft donor. The source material was PBMCs, sampled approximately 340 days after intestinal transplant. The CDR3: CASNRDSTNEKLFF. CDR3 in DNA: TGTGCCAGCAATAGAGACAGCACTAATGAAAAACTGTTTTTT.